The clone carrying this T cell receptor (beta chain) was seen many times. Its specificity is not known. The record originates from a study of neurological immune-mediated disorders. Trimming removed 0 bases from V and 1 base from J, with 6 bases in between. CDR1 is LNHNV and CDR2 is YYDKDF in the germline V gene (reference sequence). The CDR3 consists of 15 residues. The time point denotes: longitudinal time-point 3. Study results and caveats: CDR3 amino acid sequences of expanded clones were not shared across subjects, a result suggesting private repertoires in all groups. Multiple sclerosis was found to have the least TCR clonal expansion, below healthy controls, and HTLV-1-associated myelopathy the most.

A 10-nucleotide random UMI tagged transcripts in template-switch 5'RACE cDNA synthesis. A single run covered 15-18 subjects with over 190 million TCR-beta sequences. MiXCR was run by TCRdb on the 5' RACE reads, yielding one entry per CDR3 protein. The sample holds approximately 100,000 distinct CDR3 sequences, approximately 10% seen once. The clonotype was recovered from a female donor with HTLV-1-associated myelopathy (HAM/TSP). What was sequenced was PBMCs. The gene calls are TRBV15 and TRBJ2-2; D call uncertain. The CDR3 loop is CATSRDRQNTGELFF. The CDR3 nucleotides read TGTGCCACCAGCAGAGATAGACAGAACACCGGGGAGCTGTTTTTT.